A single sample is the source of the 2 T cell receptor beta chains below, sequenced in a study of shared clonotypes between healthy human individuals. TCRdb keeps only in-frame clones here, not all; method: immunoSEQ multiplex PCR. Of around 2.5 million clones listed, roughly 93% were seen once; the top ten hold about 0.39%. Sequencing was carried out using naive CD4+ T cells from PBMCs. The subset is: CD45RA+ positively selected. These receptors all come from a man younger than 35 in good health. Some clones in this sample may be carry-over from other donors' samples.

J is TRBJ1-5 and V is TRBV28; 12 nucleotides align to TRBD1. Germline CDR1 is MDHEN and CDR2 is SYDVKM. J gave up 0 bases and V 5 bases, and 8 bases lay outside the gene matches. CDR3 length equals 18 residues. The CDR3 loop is CASSGGTGGLYSNQPQHF. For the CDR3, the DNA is TGTGCCAGCAGTGGGGGGACAGGGGGCCTTTATAGCAATCAGCCCCAGCATTTT. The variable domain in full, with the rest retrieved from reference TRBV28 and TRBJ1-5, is DVKVTQSSRYLVKRTGEKVFLECVQDMDHENMFWYRQDPGLGLRLIYFSYDVKMKEKGDIPEGYSVSREKKERFSLILESASTNQTSMYLCASSGGTGGLYSNQPQHFGDGTRLSIL.

The CDR3 reads CASRATSGGQETQYF. The CDR3 DNA is TGTGCCAGCAGAGCGACTAGCGGCGGACAAGAGACCCAGTACTTC. This chain uses TRBV2 with TRBJ2-5; 9 bases agree with TRBD2. V was clipped by 6 bases and J by 2 bases; unmatched bases: 7. CDR1 and CDR2 from the germline V gene are SNHLY and FYNNEI. This CDR3 is built from 15 residues.